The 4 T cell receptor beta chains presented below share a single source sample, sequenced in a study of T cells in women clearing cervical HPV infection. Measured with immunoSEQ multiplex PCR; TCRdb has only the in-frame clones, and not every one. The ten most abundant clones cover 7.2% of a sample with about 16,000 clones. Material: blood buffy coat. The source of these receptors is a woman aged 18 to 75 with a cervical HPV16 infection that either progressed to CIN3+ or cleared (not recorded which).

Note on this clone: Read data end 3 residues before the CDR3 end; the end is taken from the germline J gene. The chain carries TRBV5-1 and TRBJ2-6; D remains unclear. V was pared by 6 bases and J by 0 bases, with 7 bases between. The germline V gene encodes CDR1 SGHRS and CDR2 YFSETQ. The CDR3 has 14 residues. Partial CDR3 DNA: TGCGCCAGCAAGGTGAGCTCTGGGGCCAACGTC. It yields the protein CASKVSSGANV. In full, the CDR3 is CASKVSSGANVLTF.

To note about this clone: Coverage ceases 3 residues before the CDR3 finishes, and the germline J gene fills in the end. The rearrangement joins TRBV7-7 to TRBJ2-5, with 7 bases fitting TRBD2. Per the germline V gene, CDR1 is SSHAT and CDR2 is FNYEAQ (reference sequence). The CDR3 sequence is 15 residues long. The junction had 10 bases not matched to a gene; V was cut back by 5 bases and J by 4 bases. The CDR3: CASSLPGTGGETQYF. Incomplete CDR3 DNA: TGTGCCAGCAGCCTTCCCGGGACGGGGGGAGAGACC. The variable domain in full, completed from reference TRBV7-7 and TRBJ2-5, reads GAGVSQSPRYKVTKRGQDVTLRCDPISSHATLYWYQQALGQGPEFLTYFNYEAQPDKSGLPSDRFSAERPEGSISTLTIQRTEQRDSAMYRCASSLPGTGGETQYFGPGTRLLVL.

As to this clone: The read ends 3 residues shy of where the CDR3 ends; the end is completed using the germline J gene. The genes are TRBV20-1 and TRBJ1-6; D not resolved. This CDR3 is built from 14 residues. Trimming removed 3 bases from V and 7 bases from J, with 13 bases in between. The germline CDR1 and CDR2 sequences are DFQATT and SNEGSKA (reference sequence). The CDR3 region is CSARSAAGNSPLHF. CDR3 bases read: TGCAGTGCTAGGTCTGCGGCGGGGAATTCACCC.

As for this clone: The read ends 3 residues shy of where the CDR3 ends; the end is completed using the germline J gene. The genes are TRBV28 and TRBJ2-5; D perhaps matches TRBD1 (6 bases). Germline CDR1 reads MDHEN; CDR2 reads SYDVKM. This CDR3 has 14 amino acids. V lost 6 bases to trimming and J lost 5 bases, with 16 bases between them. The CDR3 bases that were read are TGTGCCAGCAGACAAGGGGGATTGGCGGAGACC. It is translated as CASRQGGLAET. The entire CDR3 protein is CASRQGGLAETQYF.